Below, 4 T cell receptor beta chains from the same sample are listed, as sequenced in a study of cytomegalovirus exposure and HLA in healthy donors. Researchers ran the PCR with 60 Vbeta and 13 Jbeta primers. TCRdb's table, derived via immunoSEQ multiplex PCR, lists solely in-frame clones and lacks some. In all, the sample yields around 75,000 clones. The sequencing sample was made of PBMCs. The receptors stem from a woman aged 60-70 years in good health and CMV-seronegative.

V gene TRBV6-6 combines with J gene TRBJ2-1, with 11 bases lining up with TRBD2. The CDR3 contains 16 residues. Per germline, CDR1 MNHNY and CDR2 SVGAGI (reference sequence). V shed 2 bases, J shed 7 bases, and the junction held 7 bases outside the gene matches. CDR3 sequence reads: CASSYPTSGRANEQFF. CDR3 bases: TGTGCCAGCAGTTACCCCACTAGCGGGAGAGCAAATGAGCAGTTCTTC.

The chain is built from TRBV13 and TRBJ1-3; TRBD1 is a possible D gene (6 bases). Trimming pared 2 bases from V and 7 bases from J, leaving 15 bases between. This CDR3 has 15 residues. The germline CDR1 and CDR2 sequences are PRHDT and FYEKMQ (reference sequence). CDR3 bases: TGTGCCAGCAGCTTACTAGCTGGGGGCTGGAACACCATATATTTT. Translation: CASSLLAGGWNTIYF.

The V gene is TRBV4-3, the J gene TRBJ2-5; D ambiguous. This CDR3 contains 14 residues. V gave up 0 bases and J gave up 5 bases, with 10 bases separating them. The germline V gene has CDR1 LGHNA and CDR2 YSLEER. CDR3 sequence: CASSQEMSRETQYF. The CDR3, as DNA: TGCGCCAGCAGCCAAGAGATGAGCCGGGAGACCCAGTACTTC.

As regards this clone: One end of the junction is discordant with germline, which a read error may explain. The rearrangement joins TRBV7-7 to TRBJ2-3, with 10 positions matching TRBD2. CDR3 length: 17 residues. Looked up from germline, CDR1 is SSHAT and CDR2 is FNYEAQ (reference sequence). Here the CDR3 reads CASSLAGLAGDTDTQYF. CDR3 nucleotide sequence: TGTGCTAGCAGCTTAGCTGGCCTAGCGGGAGATACAGATACGCAGTATTTT. Full variable domain (rest looked up from reference TRBV7-7 and TRBJ2-3): GAGVSQSPRYKVTKRGQDVTLRCDPISSHATLYWYQQALGQGPEFLTYFNYEAQPDKSGLPSDRFSAERPEGSISTLTIQRTEQRDSAMYRCASSLAGLAGDTDTQYFGPGTRLTVL.